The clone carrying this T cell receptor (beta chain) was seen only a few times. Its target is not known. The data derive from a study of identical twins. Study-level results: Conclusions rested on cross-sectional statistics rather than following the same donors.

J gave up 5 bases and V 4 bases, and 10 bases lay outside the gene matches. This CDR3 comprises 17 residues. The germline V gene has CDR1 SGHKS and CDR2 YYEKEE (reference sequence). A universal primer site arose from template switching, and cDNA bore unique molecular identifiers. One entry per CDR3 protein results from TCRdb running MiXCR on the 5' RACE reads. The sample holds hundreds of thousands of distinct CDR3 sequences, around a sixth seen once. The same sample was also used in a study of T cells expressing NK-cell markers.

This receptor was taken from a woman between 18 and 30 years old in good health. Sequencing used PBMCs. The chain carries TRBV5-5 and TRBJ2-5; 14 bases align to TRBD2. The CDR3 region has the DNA TGTGCCAGCAGCGCCAGACTAGCGGGAGGGCAACTGGAGACCCAGTACTTC. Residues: CASSARLAGGQLETQYF.